Included here is one T cell receptor (beta chain) sequence, with context. Libraries were prepared by immunoSEQ multiplex PCR; TCRdb keeps only in-frame clonotypes and omits some of them. The table has about 360,000 clones, roughly 80% seen once. The record originates from a study of blood T cell repertoires in COVID-19. Trimming cost V 3 bases and J 7 bases, with 15 bases left between them. The germline V gene has CDR1 DFQATT and CDR2 SNEGSKA (reference sequence). The CDR3 has 14 residues. The sample comprised peripheral blood. This clonotype was sampled from a human donor with acute or convalescent COVID-19. The donor label of this sample is uncertain. The chain carries TRBV20-1 and TRBJ1-4; tentative D call: TRBD1 (6 bases). This CDR3 is CSASSNRASEKLFF. The CDR3 region has the DNA TGCAGTGCTAGTAGTAACAGGGCAAGTGAAAAACTGTTTTTT.